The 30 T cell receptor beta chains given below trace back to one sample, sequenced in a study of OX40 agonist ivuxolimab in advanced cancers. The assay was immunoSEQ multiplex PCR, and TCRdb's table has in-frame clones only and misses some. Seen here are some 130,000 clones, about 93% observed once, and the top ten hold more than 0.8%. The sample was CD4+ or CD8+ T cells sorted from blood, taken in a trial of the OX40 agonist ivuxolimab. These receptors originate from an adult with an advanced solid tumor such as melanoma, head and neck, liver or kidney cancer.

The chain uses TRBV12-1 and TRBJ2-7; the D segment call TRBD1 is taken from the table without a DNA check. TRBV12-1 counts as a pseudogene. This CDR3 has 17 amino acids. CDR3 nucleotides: TGTGCCAGCAGCTTTGAGAGTCAGGGCCGGGTGCGCTACGAGCAGTACTTC. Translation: CASSFESQGRVRYEQYF.

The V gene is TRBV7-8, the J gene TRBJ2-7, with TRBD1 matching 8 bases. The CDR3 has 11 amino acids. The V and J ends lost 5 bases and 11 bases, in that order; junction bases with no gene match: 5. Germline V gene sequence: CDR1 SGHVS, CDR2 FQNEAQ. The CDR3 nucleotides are TGTGCCAGCAGCCTGGACAGGGAGAAGTACTTC. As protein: CASSLDREKYF. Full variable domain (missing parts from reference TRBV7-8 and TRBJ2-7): GAGVSQSPRYKVAKRGQDVALRCDPISGHVSLFWYQQALGQGPEFLTYFQNEAQLDKSGLPSDRFFAERPEGSVSTLKIQRTQQEDSAVYLCASSLDREKYFGPGTRLTVT.

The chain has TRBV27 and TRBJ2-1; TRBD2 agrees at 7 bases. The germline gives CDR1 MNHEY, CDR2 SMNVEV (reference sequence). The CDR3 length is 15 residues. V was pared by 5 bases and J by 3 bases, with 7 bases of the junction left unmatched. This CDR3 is CASSPPSGGYNEQFF. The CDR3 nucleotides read TGTGCCAGCAGTCCCCCTAGCGGTGGCTACAATGAGCAGTTCTTC.

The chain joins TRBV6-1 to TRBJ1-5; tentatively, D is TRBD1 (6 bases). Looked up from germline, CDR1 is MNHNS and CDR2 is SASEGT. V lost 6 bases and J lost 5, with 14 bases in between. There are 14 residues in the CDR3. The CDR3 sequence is CASSPAGAYQPQHF. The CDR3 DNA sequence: TGTGCCAGCAGCCCGGCAGGGGCCTATCAGCCCCAGCATTTT.

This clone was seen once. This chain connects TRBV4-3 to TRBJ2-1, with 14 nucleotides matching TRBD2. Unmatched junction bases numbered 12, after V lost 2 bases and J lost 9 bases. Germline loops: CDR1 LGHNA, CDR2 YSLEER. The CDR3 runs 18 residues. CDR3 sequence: CASSQSHPGLAGVGEQFF. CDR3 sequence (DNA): TGCGCCAGCAGCCAATCCCACCCGGGACTAGCGGGAGTGGGTGAGCAGTTCTTC.

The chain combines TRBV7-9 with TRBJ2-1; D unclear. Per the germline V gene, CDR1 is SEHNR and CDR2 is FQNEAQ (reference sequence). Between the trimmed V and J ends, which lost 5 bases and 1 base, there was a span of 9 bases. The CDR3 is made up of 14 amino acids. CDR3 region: CASSLQESYNEQFF. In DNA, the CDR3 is TGTGCCAGCAGCCTACAAGAGTCCTACAATGAGCAGTTCTTC.

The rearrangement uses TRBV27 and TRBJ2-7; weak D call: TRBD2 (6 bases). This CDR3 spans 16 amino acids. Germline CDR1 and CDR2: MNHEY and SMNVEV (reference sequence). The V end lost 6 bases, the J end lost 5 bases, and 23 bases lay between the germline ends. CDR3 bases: TGTGCCAGCAGCAGACACATATTGGGGGGTAACAACGAGCAGTACTTC. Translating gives CASSRHILGGNNEQYF.

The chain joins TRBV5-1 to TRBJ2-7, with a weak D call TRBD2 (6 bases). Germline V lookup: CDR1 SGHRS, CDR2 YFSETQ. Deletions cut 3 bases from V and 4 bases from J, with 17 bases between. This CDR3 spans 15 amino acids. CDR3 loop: CASSSRRLGDYEQYF. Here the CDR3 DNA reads TGCGCCAGCAGCTCGCGACGACTAGGGGATTACGAGCAGTACTTC. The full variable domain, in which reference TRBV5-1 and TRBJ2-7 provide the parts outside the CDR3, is KAGVTQTPRYLIKTRGQQVTLSCSPISGHRSVSWYQQTPGQGLQFLFEYFSETQRNKGNFPGRFSGRQFSNSRSEMNVSTLELGDSALYLCASSSRRLGDYEQYFGPGTRLTVT.

CDR3 amino acids: CASSVAPRGRTDTQYF. The CDR3, as DNA: TGTGCCAGCAGCGTAGCTCCTAGGGGGCGGACAGATACGCAGTATTTT. The J gene is TRBJ2-3, the V gene TRBV9; 7 nucleotides match TRBD1. Trimming at V came to 0 bases and at J to 3 bases, leaving 7 bases not matched to a gene. The CDR3 sequence is 16 residues long. CDR1 and CDR2 (germline): SGDLS, YYNGEE.

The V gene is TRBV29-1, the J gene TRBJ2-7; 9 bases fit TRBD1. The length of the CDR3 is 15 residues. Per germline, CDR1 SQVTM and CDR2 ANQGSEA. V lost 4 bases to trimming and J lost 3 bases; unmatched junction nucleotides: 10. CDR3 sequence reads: CSVGGLGTGRYEQYF. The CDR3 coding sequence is TGCAGCGTTGGGGGCCTCGGGACAGGGCGCTACGAGCAGTACTTC.

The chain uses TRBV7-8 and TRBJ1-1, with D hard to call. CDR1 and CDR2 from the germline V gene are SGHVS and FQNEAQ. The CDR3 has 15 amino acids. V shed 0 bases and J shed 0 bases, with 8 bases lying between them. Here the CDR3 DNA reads TGTGCCAGCAGCTTAGCGAAGAGGGTGAACACTGAAGCTTTCTTT. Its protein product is CASSLAKRVNTEAFF.

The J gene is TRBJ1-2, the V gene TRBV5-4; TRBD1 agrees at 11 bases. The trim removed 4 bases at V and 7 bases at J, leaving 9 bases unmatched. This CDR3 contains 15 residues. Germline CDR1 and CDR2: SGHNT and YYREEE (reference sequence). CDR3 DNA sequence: TGTGCCAGCAGCCCCTGGACAGGGGGCGTGATTGGCTACACCTTC. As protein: CASSPWTGGVIGYTF. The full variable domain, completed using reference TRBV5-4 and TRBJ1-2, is ETGVTQSPTHLIKTRGQQVTLRCSSQSGHNTVSWYQQALGQGPQFIFQYYREEENGRGNFPPRFSGLQFPNYSSELNVNALELDDSALYLCASSPWTGGVIGYTFGSGTRLTVV.

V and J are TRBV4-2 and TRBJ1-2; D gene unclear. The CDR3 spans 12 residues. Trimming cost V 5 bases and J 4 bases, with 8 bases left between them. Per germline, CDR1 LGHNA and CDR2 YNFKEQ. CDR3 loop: CASSGRAYGYTF. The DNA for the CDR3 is TGTGCCAGCAGCGGACGGGCCTATGGCTACACCTTC.

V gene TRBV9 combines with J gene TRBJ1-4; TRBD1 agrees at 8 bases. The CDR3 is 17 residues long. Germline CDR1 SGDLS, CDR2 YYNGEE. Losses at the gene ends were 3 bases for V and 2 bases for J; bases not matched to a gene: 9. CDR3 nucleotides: TGTGCCAGCAGCGGGGACAGGAGAGATCGTACTAATGAAAAACTGTTTTTT. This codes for CASSGDRRDRTNEKLFF.

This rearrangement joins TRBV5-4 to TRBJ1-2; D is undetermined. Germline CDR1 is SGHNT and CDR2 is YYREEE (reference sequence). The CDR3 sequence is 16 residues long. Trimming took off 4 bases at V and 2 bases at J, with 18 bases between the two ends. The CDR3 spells CASSQTPGEANYGYTF. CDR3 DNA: TGTGCCAGCAGCCAAACCCCTGGGGAGGCGAACTATGGCTACACCTTC. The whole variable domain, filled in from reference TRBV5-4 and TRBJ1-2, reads ETGVTQSPTHLIKTRGQQVTLRCSSQSGHNTVSWYQQALGQGPQFIFQYYREEENGRGNFPPRFSGLQFPNYSSELNVNALELDDSALYLCASSQTPGEANYGYTFGSGTRLTVV.

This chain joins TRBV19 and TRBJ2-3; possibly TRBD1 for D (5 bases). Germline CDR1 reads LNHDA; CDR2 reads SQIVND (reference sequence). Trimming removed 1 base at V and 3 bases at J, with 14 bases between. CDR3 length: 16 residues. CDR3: CASSIGPGMLTDTQYF. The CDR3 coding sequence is TGTGCCAGTAGTATAGGTCCAGGGATGTTGACAGATACGCAGTATTTT.

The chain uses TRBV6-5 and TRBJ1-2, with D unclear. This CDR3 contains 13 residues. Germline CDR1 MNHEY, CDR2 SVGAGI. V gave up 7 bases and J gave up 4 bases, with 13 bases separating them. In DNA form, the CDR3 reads TGTGCCAGCACCAAGGAGCCTTTCTATGGCTACACCTTC. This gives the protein CASTKEPFYGYTF.

CDR3 protein: CSVEDPPGPTDTQYF. The CDR3 region has the DNA TGCAGCGTTGAAGATCCGCCAGGTCCCACAGATACGCAGTATTTT. V gene TRBV29-1 combines with J gene TRBJ2-3; the D is unclear. V lost 0 bases and J 2 bases, leaving 12 bases between the germline ends. Germline CDR1 is SQVTM and CDR2 is ANQGSEA. The CDR3 contains 15 residues.

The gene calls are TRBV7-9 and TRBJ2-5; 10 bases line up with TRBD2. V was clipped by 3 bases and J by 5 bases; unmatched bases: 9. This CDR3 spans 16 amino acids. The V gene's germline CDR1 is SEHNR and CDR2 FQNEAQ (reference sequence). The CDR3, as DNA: TGTGCCAGCAGCTTTAGGATAGCGGGAGGCCGGGAGACCCAGTACTTC. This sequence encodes CASSFRIAGGRETQYF.

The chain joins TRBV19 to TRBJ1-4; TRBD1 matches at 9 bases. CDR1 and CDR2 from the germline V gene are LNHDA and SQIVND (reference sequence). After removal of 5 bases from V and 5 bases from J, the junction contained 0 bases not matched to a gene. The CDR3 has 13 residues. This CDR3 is CASSGTGNEKLFF. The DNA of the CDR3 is TGTGCCAGTAGTGGGACAGGGAATGAAAAACTGTTTTTT.

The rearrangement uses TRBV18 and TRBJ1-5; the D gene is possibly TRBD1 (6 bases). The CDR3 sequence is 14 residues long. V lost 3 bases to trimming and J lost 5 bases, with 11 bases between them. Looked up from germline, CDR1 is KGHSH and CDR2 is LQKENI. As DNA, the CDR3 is TGTGCCAGCTCACCGTGGGGGGCAGATCAGCCCCAGCATTTT. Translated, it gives CASSPWGADQPQHF. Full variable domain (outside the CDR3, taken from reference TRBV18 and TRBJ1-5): NAGVMQNPRHLVRRRGQEARLRCSPMKGHSHVYWYRQLPEEGLKFMVYLQKENIIDESGMPKERFSAEFPKEGPSILRIQQVVRGDSAAYFCASSPWGADQPQHFGDGTRLSIL.

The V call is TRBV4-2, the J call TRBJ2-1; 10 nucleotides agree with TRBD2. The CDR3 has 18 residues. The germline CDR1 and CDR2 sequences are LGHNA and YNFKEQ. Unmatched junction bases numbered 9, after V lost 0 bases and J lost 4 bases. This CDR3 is CASSQDALGAGGYNEQFF. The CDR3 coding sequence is TGTGCCAGCAGCCAAGATGCCCTCGGAGCGGGGGGGTACAATGAGCAGTTCTTC.

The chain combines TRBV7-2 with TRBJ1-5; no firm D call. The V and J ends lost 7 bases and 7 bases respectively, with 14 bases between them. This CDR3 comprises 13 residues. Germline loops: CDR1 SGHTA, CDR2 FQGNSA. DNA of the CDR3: TGTGCCAGCACTCTAAGGGTAGACCAGCCCCAGCATTTT. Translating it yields CASTLRVDQPQHF.

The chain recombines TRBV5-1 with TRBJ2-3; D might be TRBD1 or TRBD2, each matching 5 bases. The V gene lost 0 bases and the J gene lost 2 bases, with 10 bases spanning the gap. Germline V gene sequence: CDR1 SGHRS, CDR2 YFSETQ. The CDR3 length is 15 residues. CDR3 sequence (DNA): TGCGCCAGCAGCTTGGCGGGGCCGCCCACAGATACGCAGTATTTT. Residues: CASSLAGPPTDTQYF. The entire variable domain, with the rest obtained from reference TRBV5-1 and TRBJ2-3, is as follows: KAGVTQTPRYLIKTRGQQVTLSCSPISGHRSVSWYQQTPGQGLQFLFEYFSETQRNKGNFPGRFSGRQFSNSRSEMNVSTLELGDSALYLCASSLAGPPTDTQYFGPGTRLTVL.

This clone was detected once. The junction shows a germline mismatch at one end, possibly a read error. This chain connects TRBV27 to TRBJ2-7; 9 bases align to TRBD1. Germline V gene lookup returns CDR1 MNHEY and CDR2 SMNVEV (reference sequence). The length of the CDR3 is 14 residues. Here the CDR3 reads CASSISGQGYEQYF. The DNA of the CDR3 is TGTGCCAGCAGTATATCGGGACAGGGCTACGAGCAGTACTTC.

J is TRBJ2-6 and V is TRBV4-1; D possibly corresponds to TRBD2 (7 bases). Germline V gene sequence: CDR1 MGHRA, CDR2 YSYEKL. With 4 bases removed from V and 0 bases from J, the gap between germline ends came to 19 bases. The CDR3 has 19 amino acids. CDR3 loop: CASSPGEGGLLSGANVLTF. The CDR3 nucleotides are TGCGCCAGCAGCCCCGGGGAGGGGGGGCTCCTCTCTGGGGCCAACGTCCTGACTTTC.

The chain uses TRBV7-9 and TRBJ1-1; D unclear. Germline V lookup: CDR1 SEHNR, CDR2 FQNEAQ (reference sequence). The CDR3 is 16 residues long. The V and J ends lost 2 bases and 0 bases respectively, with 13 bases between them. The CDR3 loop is CASSLRYRRMNTEAFF. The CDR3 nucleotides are TGTGCCAGCAGCTTAAGGTATAGACGGATGAACACTGAAGCTTTCTTT.

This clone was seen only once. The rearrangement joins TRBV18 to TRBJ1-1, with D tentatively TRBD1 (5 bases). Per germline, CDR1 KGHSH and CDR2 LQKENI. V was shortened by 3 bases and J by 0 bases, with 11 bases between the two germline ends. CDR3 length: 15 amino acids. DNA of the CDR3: TGTGCCAGCTCACCCGTAGGGGCGGTGAACACTGAAGCTTTCTTT. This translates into CASSPVGAVNTEAFF. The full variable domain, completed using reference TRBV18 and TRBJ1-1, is NAGVMQNPRHLVRRRGQEARLRCSPMKGHSHVYWYRQLPEEGLKFMVYLQKENIIDESGMPKERFSAEFPKEGPSILRIQQVVRGDSAAYFCASSPVGAVNTEAFFGQGTRLTVV.

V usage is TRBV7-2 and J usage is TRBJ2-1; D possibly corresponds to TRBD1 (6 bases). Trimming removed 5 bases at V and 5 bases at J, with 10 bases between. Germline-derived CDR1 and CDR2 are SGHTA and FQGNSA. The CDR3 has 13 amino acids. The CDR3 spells CASSPYRDNEQFF. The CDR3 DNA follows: TGTGCCAGCAGCCCCTACAGGGACAATGAGCAGTTCTTC.

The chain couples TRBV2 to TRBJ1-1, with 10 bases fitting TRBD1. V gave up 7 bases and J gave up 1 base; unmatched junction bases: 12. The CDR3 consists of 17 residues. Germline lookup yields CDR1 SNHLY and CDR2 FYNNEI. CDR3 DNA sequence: TGTGCCAGCAATAAGAGGACAGGGGGATTTCGGAACACTGAAGCTTTCTTT. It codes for CASNKRTGGFRNTEAFF.